This T cell receptor (beta chain) came from a study of shared clonotypes between healthy human individuals. Points from the study as a whole: A reduction in generation probabilities was seen for non-shared clonotypes relative to those shared by all four donors.

V was pared by 5 bases and J by 8 bases, with 1 base of the junction left unmatched. The CDR3 has 11 residues. Germline CDR1 is MNHEY and CDR2 is SMNVEV (reference sequence). Only CD45RO-negative cells positively selected for CCR7 counted as naive CD8 cells, so terminally differentiated effector memory CD45RA+ cells were excluded. The run depth of the assay was deep. About 30,000 T cell genomes, or about 0.2 ug DNA, went into the sorted-subset replicate PCRs. In the authors' methods: With immunoSEQ giving junction-only sequences and no quality scores, filtering differed. The method was immunoSEQ multiplex PCR; TCRdb's version includes in-frame clones alone and lacks a portion of them. That table is the source of V, J and clone size, and D and trimming were worked out from the DNA. The sample shows 760,000 or so clones, about 96% of them seen only once. As for this clone: Its antigen is as yet unknown.

This receptor was identified in a man aged 25-45 years in good health. This chain links TRBV27 with TRBJ1-1; 8 bases are shared with TRBD1. Sample: naive CD8+ T cells sorted from blood. CDR3 coding DNA: TGTGCCAGCAGTAGGACAGGGGAAGCTTTCTTT. It specifies CASSRTGEAFF.